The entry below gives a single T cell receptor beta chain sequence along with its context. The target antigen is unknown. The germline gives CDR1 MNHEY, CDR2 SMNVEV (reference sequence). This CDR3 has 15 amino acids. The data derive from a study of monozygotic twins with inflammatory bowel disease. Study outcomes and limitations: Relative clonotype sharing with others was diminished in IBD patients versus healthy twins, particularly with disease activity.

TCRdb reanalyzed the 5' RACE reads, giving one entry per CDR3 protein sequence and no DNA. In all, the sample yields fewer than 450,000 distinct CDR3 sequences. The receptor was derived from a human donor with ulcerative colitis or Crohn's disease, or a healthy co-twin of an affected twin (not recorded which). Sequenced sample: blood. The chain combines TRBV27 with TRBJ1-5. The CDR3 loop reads CASSPGRGRNQPQHF.